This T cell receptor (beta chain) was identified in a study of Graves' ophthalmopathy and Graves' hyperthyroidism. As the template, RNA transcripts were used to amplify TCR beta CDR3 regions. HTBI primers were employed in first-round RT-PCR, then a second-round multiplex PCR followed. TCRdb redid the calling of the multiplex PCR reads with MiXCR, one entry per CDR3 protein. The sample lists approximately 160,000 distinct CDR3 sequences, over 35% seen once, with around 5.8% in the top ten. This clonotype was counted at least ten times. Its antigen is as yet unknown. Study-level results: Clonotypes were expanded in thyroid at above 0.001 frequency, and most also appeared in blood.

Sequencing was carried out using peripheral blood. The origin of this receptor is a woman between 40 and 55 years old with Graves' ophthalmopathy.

The CDR3 loop is CASRDDRGPGNTIYF. In DNA form, the CDR3 reads TGTGCCAGCAGGGATGACAGGGGCCCTGGAAACACCATATATTTT. The V gene is TRBV6-1, the J gene TRBJ1-3, with 8 bases fitting TRBD1. Trimming cost V 6 bases and J 2 bases; bases outside gene matches: 6. CDR3 length: 15 residues. Germline CDR1 is MNHNS and CDR2 is SASEGT.